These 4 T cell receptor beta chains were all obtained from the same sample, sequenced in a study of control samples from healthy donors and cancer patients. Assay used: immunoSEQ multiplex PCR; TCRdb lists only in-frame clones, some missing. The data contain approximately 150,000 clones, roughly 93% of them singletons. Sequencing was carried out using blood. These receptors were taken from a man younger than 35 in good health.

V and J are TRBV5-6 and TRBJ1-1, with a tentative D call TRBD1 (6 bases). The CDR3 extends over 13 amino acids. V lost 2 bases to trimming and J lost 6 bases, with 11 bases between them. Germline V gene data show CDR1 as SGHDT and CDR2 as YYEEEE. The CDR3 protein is CASSLGGPSEAFF. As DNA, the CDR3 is TGTGCCAGCAGCTTAGGGGGACCGTCTGAAGCTTTCTTT.

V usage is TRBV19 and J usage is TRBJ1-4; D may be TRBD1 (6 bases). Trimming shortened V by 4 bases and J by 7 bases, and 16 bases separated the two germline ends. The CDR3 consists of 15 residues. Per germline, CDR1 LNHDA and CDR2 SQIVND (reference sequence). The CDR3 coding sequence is TGTGCCAGTAGTACCTACAGGGTTGGTGGTGAAAAACTGTTTTTT. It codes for CASSTYRVGGEKLFF.

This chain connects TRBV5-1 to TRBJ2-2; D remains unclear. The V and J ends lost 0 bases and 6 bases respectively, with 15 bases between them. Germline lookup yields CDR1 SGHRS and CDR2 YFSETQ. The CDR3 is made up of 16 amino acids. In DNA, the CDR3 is TGCGCCAGCAGCTTGGGGTTCACCCCAGGCCCCGGGGAGCTGTTTTTT. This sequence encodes CASSLGFTPGPGELFF.

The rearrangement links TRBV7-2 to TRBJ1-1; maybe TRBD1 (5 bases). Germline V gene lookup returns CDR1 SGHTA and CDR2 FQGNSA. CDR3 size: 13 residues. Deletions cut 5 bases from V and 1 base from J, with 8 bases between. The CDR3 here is CASSRDRNTEAFF. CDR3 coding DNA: TGTGCCAGCAGCCGTGACAGGAACACTGAAGCTTTCTTT.